These 24 T cell receptor beta chains came from one sample sequenced in a study of cytomegalovirus exposure and HLA in healthy donors. PCR was performed using 60 Vbeta and 13 Jbeta primers. Profiling relied on immunoSEQ multiplex PCR, and the TCRdb table lists in-frame clones only, not all of them. The table gives about 160,000 clones; the top ten clones make up 1% to 1.5% of it. Sequenced: PBMCs. The source is a woman aged 55 to 70 in good health and CMV-seronegative.

The chain is built from TRBV6-5 and TRBJ1-4; D gene unclear. CDR3 length equals 15 residues. V lost 0 bases and J lost 4, with 9 bases in between. Looked up from germline, CDR1 is MNHEY and CDR2 is SVGAGI. In nucleotides, the CDR3 is TGTGCCAGCAGTTACTCTCGGGGAAGTAATGAAAAACTGTTTTTT. Amino acids: CASSYSRGSNEKLFF.

The chain has TRBV18 and TRBJ2-1, with D possibly matching TRBD2 (6 bases). The CDR3 totals 14 residues. Per the germline V gene, CDR1 is KGHSH and CDR2 is LQKENI. The germline V and J ends were trimmed by 3 bases and 7 bases, with 13 bases remaining between them. CDR3 amino acids: CASSPPGTQNEQFF. The CDR3 DNA reads as TGTGCCAGCTCACCCCCGGGGACTCAAAATGAGCAGTTCTTC.

J is TRBJ2-1 and V is TRBV10-3, with TRBD2 matching 9 bases. The V gene's germline CDR1 is ENHRY and CDR2 SYGVKD. The trim removed 9 bases at V and 5 bases at J, leaving 14 bases unmatched. This CDR3 is built from 16 residues. The chain's CDR3 is CAISRPPGLAHNEQFF. The CDR3 DNA follows: TGTGCCATTTCCCGCCCCCCGGGACTAGCCCACAATGAGCAGTTCTTC.

The V call is TRBV6-5, the J call TRBJ1-1; no clear D. The CDR3 totals 14 residues. Germline loops: CDR1 MNHEY, CDR2 SVGAGI. V was pared by 6 bases and J by 5 bases, with 16 bases between. Written as DNA, the CDR3 is TGTGCCAGCAGCCTAATTATAGAGGGAACTGAAGCTTTCTTT. Its protein product is CASSLIIEGTEAFF.

The chain carries TRBV4-3 and TRBJ2-2, with 8 bases matching TRBD1. V dropped 0 bases and J dropped 1; count of bases not matched to a gene: 4. The CDR3 extends over 17 amino acids. Germline V gives CDR1 LGHNA, CDR2 YSLEER. CDR3 amino acids: CASSQDHRGRNTGELFF. CDR3 sequence (DNA): TGCGCCAGCAGCCAAGATCACAGGGGGAGGAACACCGGGGAGCTGTTTTTT.

As DNA, the CDR3 is TGTGCCAGCAGTGAACAGGGAATGAACACCGGGGAGCTGTTTTTT. It codes for CASSEQGMNTGELFF. The chain recombines TRBV2 with TRBJ2-2; D perhaps matches TRBD1 (5 bases). Germline lookup yields CDR1 SNHLY and CDR2 FYNNEI. Trimming pared 2 bases from V and 1 base from J, leaving 8 bases between. CDR3 length equals 15 residues. The variable domain in full, completed from reference TRBV2 and TRBJ2-2, reads EPEVTQTPSHQVTQMGQEVILRCVPISNHLYFYWYRQILGQKVEFLVSFYNNEISEKSEIFDDQFSVERPDGSNFTLKIRSTKLEDSAMYFCASSEQGMNTGELFFGEGSRLTVL.

This sequence joins TRBV10-3 and TRBJ1-2; D may be TRBD1 (5 bases). CDR1 and CDR2 (germline): ENHRY, SYGVKD. This CDR3 contains 13 residues. Trimming removed 6 bases at V and 5 bases at J, with 13 bases between. The DNA for the CDR3 is TGTGCCATCAGGCAGGGAGGGGAGTATGGCTACACCTTC. Protein sequence: CAIRQGGEYGYTF.

The CDR3 is CASSSTGPSDTQYF. For the CDR3, the DNA is TGTGCCAGCAGTTCGACAGGGCCTTCAGATACGCAGTATTTT. This sequence joins TRBV27 and TRBJ2-3; TRBD1 agrees at 7 bases. Germline CDR1 reads MNHEY; CDR2 reads SMNVEV (reference sequence). The CDR3 length is 14 residues. J gave up 4 bases and V 4 bases, and 5 bases lay outside the gene matches.

The V gene is TRBV7-2, the J gene TRBJ1-1; D is unclear. Germline-derived CDR1 and CDR2 are SGHTA and FQGNSA. With 2 bases removed from V and 4 bases from J, the gap between germline ends came to 17 bases. This CDR3 region has 16 residues. The CDR3 bases are TGTGCCAGCAGCTTATATCCCCCCCAGGTGAGCACTGAAGCTTTCTTT. Protein product: CASSLYPPQVSTEAFF. Full variable domain (rest looked up from reference TRBV7-2 and TRBJ1-1): GAGVSQSPSNKVTEKGKDVELRCDPISGHTALYWYRQSLGQGLEFLIYFQGNSAPDKSGLPSDRFSAERTGGSVSTLTIQRTQQEDSAVYLCASSLYPPQVSTEAFFGQGTRLTVV.

V gene TRBV14 combines with J gene TRBJ2-7; 7 bases line up with TRBD1. The CDR3 is 15 amino acids. The trim removed 1 base at V and 2 bases at J, leaving 5 bases unmatched. In germline, CDR1 is SGHDN, CDR2 FVKESK. The CDR3: CASSQADRVPYEQYF. CDR3 nucleotides: TGTGCCAGCAGCCAAGCTGACAGGGTACCCTACGAGCAGTACTTC.

V and J are TRBV29-1 and TRBJ2-1; D perhaps matches TRBD2 (5 bases). The germline V and J ends were trimmed by 2 bases and 8 bases, with 13 bases remaining between them. Germline loops: CDR1 SQVTM, CDR2 ANQGSEA. The CDR3 covers 13 residues. The chain's CDR3 is CSVESLAGDEQFF. CDR3 in DNA: TGCAGCGTTGAATCCCTAGCTGGAGATGAGCAGTTCTTC.

The chain links TRBV19 to TRBJ2-7, with TRBD2 matching 11 bases. The CDR3 sequence is 14 residues long. The germline V gene has CDR1 LNHDA and CDR2 SQIVND (reference sequence). Losses at the gene ends were 4 bases for V and 5 bases for J; bases not matched to a gene: 4. As DNA, the CDR3 is TGTGCCAGTAGTAGACTAGCGGGGTTTAACGAGCAGTACTTC. Protein sequence: CASSRLAGFNEQYF. Supplemented by reference TRBV19 and TRBJ2-7, the full variable domain reads DGGITQSPKYLFRKEGQNVTLSCEQNLNHDAMYWYRQDPGQGLRLIYYSQIVNDFQKGDIAEGYSVSREKKESFPLTVTSAQKNPTAFYLCASSRLAGFNEQYFGPGTRLTVT.

This chain joins TRBV5-1 and TRBJ1-4, with TRBD1 matching over 8 bases. The CDR3 length is 17 residues. Germline V gene data show CDR1 as SGHRS and CDR2 as YFSETQ. Trimming at V came to 3 bases and at J to 0 bases, leaving 7 bases not matched to a gene. CDR3 coding DNA: TGCGCCAGCAGCTGGGTAGGACAGGGCGCAACTAATGAAAAACTGTTTTTT. It specifies CASSWVGQGATNEKLFF.

The rearrangement joins TRBV5-5 to TRBJ2-7, with 7 bases matching TRBD2. Trimming cost V 0 bases and J 5 bases; bases outside gene matches: 5. The CDR3 consists of 14 residues. Looked up from germline, CDR1 is SGHKS and CDR2 is YYEKEE (reference sequence). CDR3 loop: CASSLVAGRDEQYF. Written as DNA, the CDR3 is TGTGCCAGCAGCTTGGTCGCAGGGAGGGACGAGCAGTACTTC.

V usage is TRBV27 and J usage is TRBJ1-6, with D possibly matching TRBD1 (5 bases). Looked up from germline, CDR1 is MNHEY and CDR2 is SMNVEV (reference sequence). The CDR3 spans 14 residues. V was shortened by 7 bases and J by 10 bases, with 17 bases between the two germline ends. The CDR3 here is CASTLTPGFSPLHF. The CDR3 bases are TGTGCCAGCACCCTTACCCCAGGGTTCTCACCCCTCCACTTT.

The chain joins TRBV15 to TRBJ1-3; D remains unclear. This CDR3 comprises 14 residues. The germline V and J ends were trimmed by 5 bases and 2 bases, with 10 bases remaining between them. Germline CDR1 and CDR2: LNHNV and YYDKDF (reference sequence). The CDR3 is CATSPLRAGNTIYF. CDR3 DNA: TGTGCCACCAGCCCGTTGCGGGCTGGAAACACCATATATTTT.

The chain couples TRBV27 to TRBJ1-5; 7 nucleotides match TRBD1. The CDR3 length is 16 residues. Germline V lookup: CDR1 MNHEY, CDR2 SMNVEV (reference sequence). The V segment lost 5 bases and the J segment 1 base; nucleotides outside the gene matches: 8. The CDR3 DNA follows: TGTGCCAGCAGTCGACAGGGCTTTAGGAGCAATCAGCCCCAGCATTTT. Translating gives CASSRQGFRSNQPQHF.

This rearrangement joins TRBV7-6 to TRBJ1-1; 9 nucleotides align to TRBD1. The CDR3 extends over 14 amino acids. Germline lookup yields CDR1 SGHVS and CDR2 FNYEAQ. J gave up 8 bases and V 4 bases, and 8 bases lay outside the gene matches. As DNA, the CDR3 is TGTGCCAGCAGCTCGCGACAGGGGGAGGAGGAAGCTTTCTTT. This gives the protein CASSSRQGEEEAFF.

The genes are TRBV9 and TRBJ2-2; 10 bases map to TRBD2. With 0 bases clipped from V and 3 bases from J, the junction kept 5 bases outside the gene matches. The CDR3 consists of 17 residues. Germline V gene sequence: CDR1 SGDLS, CDR2 YYNGEE. The CDR3 protein is CASSVEGAGGYTGELFF. CDR3 nucleotides: TGTGCCAGCAGCGTAGAAGGAGCGGGGGGGTACACCGGGGAGCTGTTTTTT.

This chain connects TRBV5-4 to TRBJ1-2; D possibly corresponds to TRBD1 (5 bases). Germline V gene data show CDR1 as SGHNT and CDR2 as YYREEE (reference sequence). V was cut by 4 bases and J by 4 bases, with 11 bases left in between. The CDR3 loop spans 13 amino acids. Written as DNA, the CDR3 is TGTGCCAGCAGCCCCCAGGGCACCTATGGCTACACCTTC. Translating gives CASSPQGTYGYTF.

J is TRBJ1-1 and V is TRBV30; no definite D call. Trimming removed 0 bases at V and 1 base at J, with 6 bases between. The CDR3 spans 13 residues. CDR1 and CDR2 from the germline V gene are GTSNPN and SVGIG (reference sequence). CDR3 residues: CAWSVSENTEAFF. The CDR3 bases are TGTGCCTGGAGTGTTTCAGAGAACACTGAAGCTTTCTTT.

The CDR3 coding sequence is TGTGCCAGCAGCCGTGGCGCGGGGGGAGTCACAGATACGCAGTATTTT. This gives the protein CASSRGAGGVTDTQYF. This chain connects TRBV7-6 to TRBJ2-3; 8 bases fit TRBD2. The germline V gene encodes CDR1 SGHVS and CDR2 FNYEAQ. V dropped 5 bases and J dropped 2; count of bases not matched to a gene: 9. This CDR3 comprises 16 residues.

This rearrangement joins TRBV9 to TRBJ1-1; D remains ambiguous. Germline V lookup: CDR1 SGDLS, CDR2 YYNGEE. V gave up 3 bases and J gave up 3 bases, with 12 bases separating them. This CDR3 spans 14 amino acids. For the CDR3, the DNA is TGTGCCAGCAGCGGCCAGCTAGGCCACACTGAAGCTTTCTTT. Its protein is CASSGQLGHTEAFF.

The chain recombines TRBV18 with TRBJ1-1, with D possibly matching TRBD1 (5 bases). The CDR3 loop spans 16 amino acids. Per the germline V gene, CDR1 is KGHSH and CDR2 is LQKENI. Between the trimmed V and J ends, which lost 0 bases and 0 bases, there was a span of 11 bases. The CDR3 DNA reads as TGTGCCAGCTCACCACCGGGGGGACGGGTGAACACTGAAGCTTTCTTT. Its translation is CASSPPGGRVNTEAFF.